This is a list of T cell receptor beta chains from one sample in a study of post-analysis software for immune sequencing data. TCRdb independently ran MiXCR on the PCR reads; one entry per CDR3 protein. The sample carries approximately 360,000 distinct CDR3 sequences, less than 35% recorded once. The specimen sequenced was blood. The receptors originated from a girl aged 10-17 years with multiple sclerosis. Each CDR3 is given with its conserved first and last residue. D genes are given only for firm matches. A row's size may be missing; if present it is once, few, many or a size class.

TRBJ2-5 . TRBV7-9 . CASSPWGAFQETQYF TGTGCCAGCAGCCCGTGGGGGGCCTTCCAAGAGACCCAGTACTTC
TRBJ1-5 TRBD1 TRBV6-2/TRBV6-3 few CASSLTGMGNQPQHF TGTGCCAGCAGTTTGACAGGGATGGGGAATCAGCCCCAGCATTTT
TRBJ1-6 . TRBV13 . CAGGTGNNSPLHF TGTGCCGGCGGCACCGGGAATAATTCACCCCTCCACTTT
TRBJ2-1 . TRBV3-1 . CASSPGSGGGLNNEQFF TGTGCCAGCAGCCCCGGGTCAGGGGGGGGACTTAACAATGAGCAGTTCTTC
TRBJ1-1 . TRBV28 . CASSPQGPSTEAFF TGTGCCAGCAGTCCCCAGGGTCCCTCCACTGAAGCTTTCTTT
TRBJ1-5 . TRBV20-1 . CSARPPGVGFRQPQHF TGCAGTGCTAGACCCCCTGGGGTAGGGTTTCGTCAGCCCCAGCATTTT
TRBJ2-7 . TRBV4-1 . CASSQTTGFEQYF TGCGCCAGCAGCCAGACTACAGGGTTCGAGCAGTACTTC
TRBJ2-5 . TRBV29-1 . CSVEGRGVQETQYF TGCAGCGTTGAAGGCAGAGGGGTTCAAGAGACCCAGTACTTC
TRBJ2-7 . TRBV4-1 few CASSQEGPQTYEQYF TGCGCCAGCAGCCAAGAGGGGCCCCAGACCTACGAGCAGTACTTC
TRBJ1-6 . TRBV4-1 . CASSQDLGPAGNSPLHF TGCGCCAGCAGCCAAGATTTAGGGCCAGCGGGGAATTCACCCCTCCACTTT
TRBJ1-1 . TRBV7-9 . CASSSVTGEAFF TGTGCCAGCAGCTCAGTGACGGGTGAAGCTTTCTTT
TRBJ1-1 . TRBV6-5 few CASSYSRQRSRMRTEAFF TGTGCCAGCAGTTACTCCCGGCAGCGGTCCCGAATGAGGACTGAAGCTTTCTTT
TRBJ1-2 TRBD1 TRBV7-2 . CASSRPPGQNYGYTF TGTGCCAGCAGCCGCCCTCCGGGACAGAACTATGGCTACACCTTC
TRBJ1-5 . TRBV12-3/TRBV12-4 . CASSLTPGVGNQPQHF TGTGCCAGCAGTTTAACCCCAGGGGTTGGCAATCAGCCCCAGCATTTT
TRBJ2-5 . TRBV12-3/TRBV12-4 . CASSLGLGGQVIQYF TGTGCCAGCAGTTTAGGGCTGGGAGGACAGGTGATCCAGTACTTC
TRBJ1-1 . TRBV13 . CASSPRRGTEAFF TGTGCCAGCAGCCCCCGCCGGGGTACTGAAGCTTTCTTT
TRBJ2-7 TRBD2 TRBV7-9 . CAIHTVGREAQYF TGTGCCATCCACACTGTGGGACGGGAGGCGCAGTACTTC
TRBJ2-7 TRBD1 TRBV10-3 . CAIGEVQGSCEQYF TGTGCCATCGGAGAGGTACAGGGGTCGTGCGAGCAGTACTTC
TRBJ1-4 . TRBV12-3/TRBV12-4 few CASSFGGGPEKLFF TGTGCCAGCAGTTTCGGGGGAGGCCCGGAAAAACTGTTTTTT
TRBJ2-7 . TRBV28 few CASTTSTGYQHYEQYF TGTGCCAGCACAACCTCCACAGGGTACCAACACTACGAGCAGTACTTC
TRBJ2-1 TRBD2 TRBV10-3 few CAISGTSGGREQFF TGTGCCATCAGTGGGACTAGCGGGGGGCGGGAGCAGTTCTTC
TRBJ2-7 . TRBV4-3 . CASSQATPGPTAHEQYF TGCGCCAGCAGCCAAGCTACACCGGGACCCACAGCACACGAGCAGTACTTC
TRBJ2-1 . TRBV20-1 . CSGTGTYYNEQFF TGCAGTGGTACCGGGACTTACTACAATGAGCAGTTCTTC
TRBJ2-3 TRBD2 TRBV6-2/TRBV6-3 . CASSPQRGAGDTQYF TGTGCCAGCAGTCCCCAGCGGGGGGCGGGGGATACGCAGTATTTT
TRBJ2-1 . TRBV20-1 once CSATDNPIENEQFF TGCAGTGCTACGGACAACCCGATTGAAAATGAGCAGTTCTTC
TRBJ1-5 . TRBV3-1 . CASSQGWAGVSNQPQHF TGTGCCAGCAGCCAAGGGTGGGCAGGGGTTAGCAATCAGCCCCAGCATTTT
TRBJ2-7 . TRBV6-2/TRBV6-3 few CARGVIYEQYF TGTGCCAGGGGAGTAATCTACGAGCAGTACTTC
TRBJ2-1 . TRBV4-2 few CASSQNGPGAAEQFF TGTGCCAGCAGCCAAAATGGCCCAGGGGCCGCGGAGCAGTTCTTC
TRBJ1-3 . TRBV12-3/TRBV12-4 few CASTMLNTIYF TGTGCCAGCACTATGTTAAACACCATATATTTT
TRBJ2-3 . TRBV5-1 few CASSLELGGSDTQYF TGCGCCAGCAGCTTGGAGCTCGGGGGCTCAGATACGCAGTATTTT
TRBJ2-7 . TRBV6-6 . CASSYAGVKGEQYF TGTGCCAGCAGTTATGCAGGGGTAAAGGGCGAGCAGTACTTC
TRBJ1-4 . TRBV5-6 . CASSLWNGRTNEKGFF TGTGCCAGCAGCTTGTGGAACGGACGGACTAATGAAAAAGGGTTTTTT
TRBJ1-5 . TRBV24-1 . CATSGDGNQPQHF TGTGCCACCAGTGGGGACGGTAATCAGCCCCAGCATTTT
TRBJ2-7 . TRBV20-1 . CSARDLSAVEQYF TGCAGTGCTAGAGATCTGAGTGCGGTCGAGCAGTACTTC
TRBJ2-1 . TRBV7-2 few CARAAEGPLRSYNEQFF TGTGCCAGGGCTGCCGAGGGGCCTCTTCGATCCTACAATGAGCAGTTCTTC
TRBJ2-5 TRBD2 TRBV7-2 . CASSQRAGTETQYF TGTGCCAGCAGCCAAAGAGCGGGGACAGAGACCCAGTACTTC
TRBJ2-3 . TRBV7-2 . CASSLRAGRIDTQYF TGTGCCAGCAGCTTAAGGGCGGGGCGCATAGATACGCAGTATTTT
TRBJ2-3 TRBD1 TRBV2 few CASSGDRGSTDTQYF TGTGCTAGCAGTGGGGACAGGGGGAGCACAGATACGCAGTATTTT
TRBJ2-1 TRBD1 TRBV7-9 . CASSLVPGQGRNNEQFF TGTGCCAGCAGCTTAGTACCCGGACAGGGGAGAAACAATGAGCAGTTCTTC
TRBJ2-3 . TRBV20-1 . CSAQYLDTQYF TGCAGTGCCCAATACCTGGATACGCAGTATTTT
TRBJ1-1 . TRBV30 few CAWSETYPAFF TGTGCCTGGAGTGAAACCTACCCTGCTTTCTTT
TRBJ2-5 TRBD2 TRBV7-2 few CASSPTGLAEQETQYF TGTGCCAGCAGTCCAACGGGACTAGCGGAACAAGAGACCCAGTACTTC
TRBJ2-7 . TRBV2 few CASSEGGQGSYEQYF TGTGCCAGCAGTGAAGGAGGGCAGGGCTCCTACGAGCAGTACTTC
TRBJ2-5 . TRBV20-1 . CSAREETQYF TGCAGTGCTAGAGAAGAGACCCAGTACTTC
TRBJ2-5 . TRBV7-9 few CASSPGRVRETQYF TGTGCCAGCAGTCCAGGTCGGGTTCGAGAGACCCAGTACTTC
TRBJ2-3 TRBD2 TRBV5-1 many CASSFSGGYDTQYF TGCGCCAGCAGCTTTAGCGGGGGCTATGATACGCAGTATTTT
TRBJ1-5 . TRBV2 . CASSEAGGVQPQHF TGTGCCAGCAGTGAGGCCGGGGGGGTTCAGCCCCAGCATTTT
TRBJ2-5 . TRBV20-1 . CSAGEVWGRETQYF TGCAGTGCTGGAGAGGTATGGGGCAGAGAGACCCAGTACTTC
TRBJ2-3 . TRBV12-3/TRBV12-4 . CASSLPRATQYF TGTGCCAGCAGCTTACCTAGGGCTACGCAGTATTTT
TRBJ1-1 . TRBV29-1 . CSVSDDTEAFF TGCAGCGTCTCCGACGACACTGAAGCTTTCTTT
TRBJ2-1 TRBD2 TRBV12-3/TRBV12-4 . CASTLLAGSLSSYNEQFF TGTGCCAGCACCCTACTAGCGGGGAGCCTCTCCTCCTACAATGAGCAGTTCTTC
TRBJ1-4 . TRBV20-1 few CSARDLGQRQNEKLFF TGCAGTGCTAGAGATCTGGGACAAAGACAGAATGAAAAACTGTTTTTT
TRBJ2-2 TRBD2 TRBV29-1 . CSVVGGEPFF TGCAGCGTTGTGGGGGGGGAGCCGTTTTTT
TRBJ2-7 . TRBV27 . CASNPKGGGRYYEQYF TGTGCCAGCAACCCTAAGGGGGGCGGGAGATACTACGAGCAGTACTTC
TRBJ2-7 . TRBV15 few CATSRERGTYEQYF TGTGCCACCAGCAGAGAACGGGGGACCTACGAGCAGTACTTC
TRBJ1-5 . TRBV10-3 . CAIKGQNQPQHF TGTGCCATCAAAGGCCAGAATCAGCCCCAGCATTTT
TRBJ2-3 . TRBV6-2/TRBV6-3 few CASNRGLHTDTQYF TGTGCCAGCAACCGGGGCCTACACACAGATACGCAGTATTTT
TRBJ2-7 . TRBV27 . CASRDAYEQYF TGTGCCAGCAGGGACGCCTACGAGCAGTACTTC
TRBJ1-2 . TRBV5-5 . CASGEARDYTF TGTGCCAGCGGGGAGGCGCGCGACTACACCTTC
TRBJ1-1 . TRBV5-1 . CASSLATGPGGNTEAFF TGCGCCAGCAGCTTGGCGACAGGACCGGGAGGGAACACTGAAGCTTTCTTT